The rows below give T cell receptor beta chains drawn from one sample of a study of cytomegalovirus exposure and HLA in healthy donors. Some clones are missing from TCRdb's copy, which holds only in-frame ones; the method was immunoSEQ multiplex PCR. The data show 250,000 to 350,000 clones, around 90% seen once. Sequences were obtained from PBMCs. Every receptor here comes from a man in his thirties or forties in good health and CMV-seronegative. CDR3s include the opening cysteine and the closing phenylalanine or tryptophan. Fields, in order: J gene, V gene, clone size, D gene, CDR3 protein, CDR3 DNA. The D gene is left open where the match is weak. For some rows the clone size is stated as once, few or many, or as a class when expanded; others skip it.

TRBJ1-2 TRBV19 . TRBD1 CASSDRVGGYGYTF TGTGCCAGTAGTGACAGGGTGGGGGGCTATGGCTACACCTTC
TRBJ2-2 TRBV6-1 once TRBD2 CASRSRDGGTGELFF TGTGCCAGCCGCAGCCGGGACGGGGGGACCGGGGAGCTGTTTTTT
TRBJ1-1 TRBV7-6 . . CASSARGGTTEAFF TGTGCCAGCAGCGCTAGGGGGGGCACAACTGAAGCTTTCTTT
TRBJ2-3 TRBV29-1 . . CSVAEGRDTQYF TGCAGCGTTGCGGAGGGGAGGGATACGCAGTATTTT
TRBJ2-6 TRBV9 . . CASSVAVGAGVLTF TGTGCCAGCAGCGTAGCCGTGGGGGCAGGCGTCCTGACTTTC
TRBJ1-2 TRBV29-1 . . CSVQTGGYTF TGCAGCGTTCAGACGGGGGGCTACACCTTC
TRBJ1-5 TRBV6-5 . . CASSSFNQPQHF TGTGCCAGCAGTTCCTTCAATCAGCCCCAGCATTTT
TRBJ1-3 TRBV7-9 . . CASSLVSLANSGNTIYF TGTGCCAGCAGCTTAGTTAGTCTAGCGAACTCTGGAAACACCATATATTTT
TRBJ1-1 TRBV19 once . CASRGGIGDTEAFF TGTGCCAGTAGGGGGGGGATTGGGGACACTGAAGCTTTCTTT
TRBJ1-4 TRBV5-1 . . CASSSTGSNEKLFF TGCGCCAGCAGCTCGACAGGATCTAATGAAAAACTGTTTTTT
TRBJ2-3 TRBV9 . . CASSPPRSGVADTQYF TGTGCCAGCAGCCCACCCAGGTCGGGGGTCGCAGATACGCAGTATTTT
TRBJ2-7 TRBV18 . . CASSTDTSYEQYF TGTGCCAGCTCTACGGACACCTCCTACGAGCAGTACTTC
TRBJ2-3 TRBV18 . . CASSPPSRVLNTQYF TGTGCCAGCTCACCTCCCTCCCGGGTCCTCAATACGCAGTATTTT
TRBJ1-2 TRBV10-3 . . CAISESGGGGYTF TGTGCCATCAGTGAGTCAGGGGGAGGGGGCTACACCTTC
TRBJ2-1 TRBV5-1 . TRBD2 CASSPDGGNEQFF TGCGCCAGCAGCCCCGACGGGGGGAATGAGCAGTTCTTC
TRBJ2-7 TRBV6-6 . . CASSYSAGSYEQYF TGTGCCAGCAGTTACTCGGCAGGATCCTACGAGCAGTACTTC
TRBJ2-5 TRBV10-3 . . CAISRQQGETQYF TGTGCCATCAGCAGACAGCAGGGTGAGACCCAGTACTTC
TRBJ1-2 TRBV6-1 . TRBD1 CASREPPGRGSSYGYTF TGTGCCAGCAGAGAACCTCCCGGCAGGGGGTCCAGCTATGGCTACACCTTC
TRBJ1-2 TRBV5-1 once TRBD1 CATRTGWQMDYGYTF TGCGCCACTCGGACAGGGTGGCAAATGGACTATGGCTACACCTTC
TRBJ1-2 TRBV6-6 . . CASSYWPNNYGYTF TGTGCCAGCAGTTACTGGCCAAATAACTATGGCTACACCTTC
TRBJ1-1 TRBV11-2 . TRBD1 CASSLGQGRVYRDTEAFF TGTGCCAGCAGCTTGGGACAGGGAAGGGTGTATCGTGACACTGAAGCTTTCTTT
TRBJ1-2 TRBV7-9 . TRBD1 CASIRGQGTYGYTF TGTGCCAGCATCAGGGGGCAGGGGACCTATGGCTACACCTTC
TRBJ2-2 TRBV18 . . CASSPRIADNTGELFF TGTGCCAGCTCACCACGAATAGCGGACAACACCGGGGAGCTGTTTTTT
TRBJ2-3 TRBV6-5 . TRBD2 CASGLAGEDTQYF TGTGCCAGCGGACTAGCGGGGGAAGATACGCAGTATTTT
TRBJ2-1 TRBV5-4 . TRBD2 CASSFSGGARNEQFF TGTGCCAGCAGCTTTAGCGGGGGGGCCCGAAATGAGCAGTTCTTC
TRBJ1-5 TRBV19 . . CASSMERVQPQHF TGTGCCAGTAGTATGGAGAGGGTTCAGCCCCAGCATTTT
TRBJ2-2 TRBV6-5 . TRBD1 CASSWGQHTGELFF TGTGCCAGCAGCTGGGGACAGCACACCGGGGAGCTGTTTTTT
TRBJ1-6 TRBV19 . . CASTKSGYNSPLHF TGTGCCAGTACCAAGAGCGGATATAATTCACCCCTCCACTTT